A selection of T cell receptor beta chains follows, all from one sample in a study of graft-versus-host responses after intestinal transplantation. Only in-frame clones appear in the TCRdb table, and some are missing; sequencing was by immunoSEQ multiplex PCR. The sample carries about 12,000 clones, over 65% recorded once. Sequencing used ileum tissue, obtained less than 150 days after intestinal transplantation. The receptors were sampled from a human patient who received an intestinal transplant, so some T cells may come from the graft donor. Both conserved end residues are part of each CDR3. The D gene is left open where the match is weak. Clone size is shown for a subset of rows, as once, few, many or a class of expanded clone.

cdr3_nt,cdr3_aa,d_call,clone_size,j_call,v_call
TGCGCCAGCAGCCTCAAGAACACCGGGGAGCTGTTTTTT,CASSLKNTGELFF,-,-,TRBJ2-2,TRBV4-3
TGTGCCATCAGTCGGACTAGCGGGAGTATGGCAGATACGCAGTATTTT,CAISRTSGSMADTQYF,TRBD2,few,TRBJ2-3,TRBV10-3
TGTGCCAGCAGCTACGGACTAGGCGTTCTCTACGAGCAGTACTTC,CASSYGLGVLYEQYF,TRBD2,medium-sized,TRBJ2-7,TRBV13
TGTGCCAGCAGCCCTTTCCACCAAGAGACCCAGTACTTC,CASSPFHQETQYF,-,-,TRBJ2-5,TRBV7-9
TGTGCCAGCAGCTTGGTAAACCTGAACATTGAAGCTTTCTTT,CASSLVNLNIEAFF,-,-,TRBJ1-1,TRBV5-6
TGTGCCAGCAGTTACCAAGATACGCAGTATTTT,CASSYQDTQYF,-,few,TRBJ2-3,TRBV6-5
TGCGCCAGCAGCCAACGTCTAGCGGGAGGAAGAGGGCAGTTCTTC,CASSQRLAGGRGQFF,TRBD2,once,TRBJ2-1,TRBV4-3
TGCGCCAGCAGCTTGATATCGGGGACTAGCTCCTACGAGCAGTACTTC,CASSLISGTSSYEQYF,TRBD2,few,TRBJ2-7,TRBV5-1
TGTGCCAGCAGTGAGGGTGACACTCTTTATGGCTACACCTTC,CASSEGDTLYGYTF,-,few,TRBJ1-2,TRBV6-1
TGTGCCAGCAGCCAAGAGATTTTACAGGACACAGATACGCAGTATTTT,CASSQEILQDTDTQYF,-,-,TRBJ2-3,TRBV4-2
TGTGCCAGCAGCTTTTACTATGGGGGGGGGATGGAGACCCAGTACTTC,CASSFYYGGGMETQYF,TRBD2,-,TRBJ2-5,TRBV7-9
TGTGCCAGTAGTGAGTTACGCAGGGACATCTATGGCTACACCTTC,CASSELRRDIYGYTF,-,-,TRBJ1-2,TRBV19
TGCAGCGTTGCGTCCACACAGAACGAGCAGTACTTC,CSVASTQNEQYF,-,few,TRBJ2-7,TRBV29-1
TGTGCCACCAGCTGGGGACAGGGAGTAGGTGAGCAGTTCTTC,CATSWGQGVGEQFF,TRBD1,-,TRBJ2-1,TRBV15
TGCGCCAGCAGCCTTGGGACAGGGAGCCCTGAAGCTTTCTTT,CASSLGTGSPEAFF,TRBD1,-,TRBJ1-1,TRBV4-3
TGTGCCAGCAGCTTAGACAGGGTCGCCCAAGAGACCCAGTACTTC,CASSLDRVAQETQYF,-,once,TRBJ2-5,TRBV7-9
TGCGCCAGCAGCCAAGAGGGTATATCTTGGGGGGGCCTGAGCGGTGTACAGTTCTTC,CASSQEGISWGGLSGVQFF,-,-,TRBJ2-1,TRBV4-1
TGTGCCAGCAGTGAAGGACAGCCCTATGGCTACACCTTC,CASSEGQPYGYTF,-,-,TRBJ1-2,TRBV2
TGTGCCAGCAGCGTAGGAACGCAGGGAACCGAGCAGTACTTC,CASSVGTQGTEQYF,-,-,TRBJ2-7,TRBV9
TGTGCCAGCAGCCCTAGGACTAGCGGGAGTGGGGATGTGACGTTCTTC,CASSPRTSGSGDVTFF,TRBD2,few,TRBJ2-1,TRBV2
TGTGCCAGCAGCTCGGGGACTAGCGGGAGGGTGGCGTACGAGCAGTACTTC,CASSSGTSGRVAYEQYF,TRBD2,-,TRBJ2-7,TRBV7-9
TGTGCCAGCAGCTCCAGGGGGCTTGACACCATATATTTT,CASSSRGLDTIYF,TRBD1,-,TRBJ1-3,TRBV7-9
TGTGCCAGCAGCTCGACAGGGGGAGGCAAAAACATTCAGTACTTC,CASSSTGGGKNIQYF,TRBD1,-,TRBJ2-4,TRBV5-4
TGTGCCAGCAGTTACACGGGCTCTGGAAACACCATATATTTT,CASSYTGSGNTIYF,-,few,TRBJ1-3,TRBV6-5
TGCGCCAGCAGCCAAGTAACGGGGGGGCTCGGAAACATTCAGTACTTC,CASSQVTGGLGNIQYF,TRBD2,-,TRBJ2-4,TRBV4-1
TGTGCCAGCAGCTTAGGGGGACAGCTGAACGTAGAGACCCAGTACTTC,CASSLGGQLNVETQYF,TRBD1,-,TRBJ2-5,TRBV7-9
TGCGCCAGCAGCCCCCTTGAAGATAGCGACACAGATACGCAGTATTTT,CASSPLEDSDTDTQYF,-,-,TRBJ2-3,TRBV4-3
TGTGCCAGCAGCCTAGCGGGGGCCACAATGATTCAACTCTACGGTCGGGGACCCTACGAGCAGTACTTC,CASSLAGATMIQLYGRGPYEQYF,TRBD2,-,TRBJ2-7,TRBV28
TGTGCCAGCAGCTTACAGGGGGGCACTGAAGCTTTCTTT,CASSLQGGTEAFF,TRBD1,-,TRBJ1-1,TRBV5-8
TGTGCCAGCAGCGGGGCCCAAGCGGGGGGCGGGGAGCTGTTTTTT,CASSGAQAGGGELFF,TRBD2,-,TRBJ2-2,TRBV9
TGCGCCAGCATGACTAGCGGGCCCACAGATACGCAGTATTTT,CASMTSGPTDTQYF,TRBD2,-,TRBJ2-3,TRBV5-1
TGCGCCAGCCGTAATCCGCAGGGGCCTATGAATTCACCCCTCCACTTT,CASRNPQGPMNSPLHF,-,-,TRBJ1-6,TRBV5-1
TGCGCCAGCAGCTTGGGGGAGGGCCGGATATTGGCTGAAGCTTTCTTT,CASSLGEGRILAEAFF,-,-,TRBJ1-1,TRBV5-1
TGCGCCAGCAGCCATGGGACTAGCGGGGGGGCCGGTGAGACCCAGTACTTC,CASSHGTSGGAGETQYF,TRBD2,once,TRBJ2-5,TRBV4-1
TGTGCCAGCAGTTTATCGCGGGTAGCCGCCGGGGAGCTGTTTTTT,CASSLSRVAAGELFF,-,-,TRBJ2-2,TRBV27
TGTGCCAGCAGCTTACGGGAGGGCTCCTACGAGCAGTACTTC,CASSLREGSYEQYF,TRBD2,-,TRBJ2-7,TRBV7-9
TGTGCCAGCAGCATCGGGGGATACCAGCCCCAGCATTTT,CASSIGGYQPQHF,-,once,TRBJ1-5,TRBV7-9
TGTGCCAGCAGCACTAGCGGGGAGTTCTACGAGCAGTACTTC,CASSTSGEFYEQYF,TRBD2,-,TRBJ2-7,TRBV6-1
TGTGCCAGCAGGCCGCTTAGATCTGAAGCTTTCTTT,CASRPLRSEAFF,-,-,TRBJ1-1,TRBV27
TGCGCCAGCAGCTCAGAATATACGCAGTATTTT,CASSSEYTQYF,-,few,TRBJ2-3,TRBV5-1
TGTGCCAGCTCACCATCCTTTATCAGGGAAGCAGATACGCAGTATTTT,CASSPSFIREADTQYF,-,once,TRBJ2-3,TRBV18
TGCGCCAGCAGTTACCAGGTACAAGAGACCCAGTACTTC,CASSYQVQETQYF,-,once,TRBJ2-5,TRBV5-1
TGTGCCAGCACCACAGGGGGCGAGGGAGATACGCAGTATTTT,CASTTGGEGDTQYF,TRBD1,-,TRBJ2-3,TRBV11-1
TGCAGCTCGCGTGGAAACAGGGGACCCACAGATACGCAGTATTTT,CSSRGNRGPTDTQYF,TRBD1,-,TRBJ2-3,TRBV29-1
TGTGCCAGCATTAAATGGACAGGCCCGTTCTTGTACGAGCAGTACTTC,CASIKWTGPFLYEQYF,TRBD1,-,TRBJ2-7,TRBV28
TGTGCCAGCAGCTCCGACAGGGGAACCTATGGCTACACCTTC,CASSSDRGTYGYTF,TRBD1,-,TRBJ1-2,TRBV7-9
TGTGCCAGCAGTGAATTTGTAGGGGGAGGGGAGACCCAGTACTTC,CASSEFVGGGETQYF,-,-,TRBJ2-5,TRBV6-1
TGCGCCAGCAGTGAGTCGTGGAGCCGCGGTGAGCAGTTCTTC,CASSESWSRGEQFF,-,-,TRBJ2-1,TRBV10-1